Detailed here is one T cell receptor (beta chain). Authors' methods: Cell counts per sample came from amplifying reference gene primers. The table came from immunoSEQ multiplex PCR; TCRdb's copy has only in-frame clones and leaves some out. V, J and clone size reflect that table, while D and trimming were determined from the DNA. The data show around 81,000 clones, with just under 85% seen just once and nearly 3.5% held by the top ten. This specimen comes from a study of blood T cell repertoires in COVID-19. On the study more broadly: Collection of acute and convalescent COVID-19 samples took place in the United States, Italy and Spain. T cells, B-cell-depleted T cells, or PBMCs provided the cDNA or gDNA that served as material.

There are 16 residues in the CDR3. Germline values: CDR1 SGDLS, CDR2 YYNGEE. J was trimmed by 7 bases and V by 4 bases; bases with no gene match: 14. This clonotype originated in a man over 45 with acute or convalescent COVID-19. This chain joins TRBV9 and TRBJ1-2; 9 nucleotides align to TRBD1. Sequences were obtained from peripheral blood. CDR3 residues: CASSSRVLTGGSGYTF. CDR3 bases: TGTGCCAGCAGCTCACGGGTTTTGACAGGGGGGAGTGGCTACACCTTC. Supplemented by reference TRBV9 and TRBJ1-2, the full variable domain reads DSGVTQTPKHLITATGQRVTLRCSPRSGDLSVYWYQQSLDQGLQFLIQYYNGEERAKGNILERFSAQQFPDLHSELNLSSLELGDSALYFCASSSRVLTGGSGYTFGSGTRLTVV.